Following are 8 T cell receptor beta chains from one sample sequenced in a study of OX40 agonist ivuxolimab in advanced cancers. Sequencing used immunoSEQ multiplex PCR; TCRdb keeps in-frame clones, though not all of them. The sample lists tens of thousands of clones, 80% to 90% seen once, with roughly 15% in the top ten. This material consisted of CD4+ or CD8+ T cells sorted from blood, taken in a trial of the OX40 agonist ivuxolimab. These receptors came from an adult with an advanced solid tumor such as melanoma, head and neck, liver or kidney cancer.

The chain has TRBV27 and TRBJ2-2; TRBD2 is a possible D gene (5 bases). The CDR3 runs to 15 residues. In germline, CDR1 is MNHEY, CDR2 SMNVEV (reference sequence). V lost 3 bases and J lost 6, with 14 bases in between. In DNA, the CDR3 is TGTGCCAGCAGTTTTAGGATCCAGGACTCCGGGGAGCTGTTTTTT. Translating it yields CASSFRIQDSGELFF.

The chain links TRBV2 to TRBJ2-1; 13 nucleotides agree with TRBD2. Germline-derived CDR1 and CDR2 are SNHLY and FYNNEI. The CDR3 runs 14 residues. J lost 9 bases, V lost 8 bases, and 7 bases had no gene match. CDR3 coding DNA: TGTGCCAGCGGCGGGACTAGCGGGATGGGTGAGCAGTTCTTC. This encodes CASGGTSGMGEQFF.

V usage is TRBV5-5 and J usage is TRBJ1-5; maybe TRBD1 (6 bases). The CDR3 loop spans 15 amino acids. The V and J ends lost 4 bases and 6 bases respectively, with 17 bases between them. Germline V CDR1 and CDR2: SGHKS, YYEKEE (reference sequence). The CDR3 DNA reads as TGTGCCAGCAGCCCGATTACAGGGCATGGTCAGCCCCAGCATTTT. Its protein is CASSPITGHGQPQHF.

Only a few counts were recorded for this clone. This chain links TRBV11-1 with TRBJ1-5; D unclear. Germline CDR1 is SGHAT and CDR2 is FQDESV (reference sequence). V lost 1 base, J lost 7 bases, and 8 bases lay in between. The CDR3 covers 13 residues. CDR3 sequence (DNA): TGTGCCAGCAGCTTAGAGTTGGGGCAGCCCCAGCATTTT. Translation gives CASSLELGQPQHF.

V is TRBV5-4 and J is TRBJ2-5, with a tentative D call TRBD1 (6 bases). V gave up 3 bases and J gave up 4 bases, with 16 bases separating them. Germline CDR1 SGHNT, CDR2 YYREEE (reference sequence). The CDR3 extends over 15 amino acids. The CDR3 bases are TGTGCCAGCAGCTCAGGGACCAGGGGACGAGAGACCCAGTACTTC. Its translation is CASSSGTRGRETQYF.

The chain recombines TRBV1 with TRBJ1-1. TRBV1 constitutes a pseudogene. The CDR3 contains 14 residues. Here the CDR3 DNA reads TGCACCAGCACCTGGGGTCCCCTGGAACCTGAAGCTTTCTTT. This codes for CTSTWGPLEPEAFF.

The V call is TRBV14, the J call TRBJ2-1; 9 bases are shared with TRBD2. The CDR3 is made up of 14 amino acids. Germline V gene lookup returns CDR1 SGHDN and CDR2 FVKESK. Trimming cost V 4 bases and J 3 bases; bases outside gene matches: 1. CDR3 region: CASSLAGVYNEQFF. CDR3 nucleotides: TGTGCCAGCAGCCTAGCGGGAGTCTACAATGAGCAGTTCTTC.

J is TRBJ2-1 and V is TRBV28, with D maybe TRBD1 (6 bases). Looked up from germline, CDR1 is MDHEN and CDR2 is SYDVKM. The CDR3 is 14 amino acids. The V end was cut by 7 bases, the J end by 4 bases, with 14 bases between. The CDR3 loop reads CASKTGNVYNEQFF. DNA of the CDR3: TGTGCCAGCAAAACAGGGAACGTTTACAATGAGCAGTTCTTC.